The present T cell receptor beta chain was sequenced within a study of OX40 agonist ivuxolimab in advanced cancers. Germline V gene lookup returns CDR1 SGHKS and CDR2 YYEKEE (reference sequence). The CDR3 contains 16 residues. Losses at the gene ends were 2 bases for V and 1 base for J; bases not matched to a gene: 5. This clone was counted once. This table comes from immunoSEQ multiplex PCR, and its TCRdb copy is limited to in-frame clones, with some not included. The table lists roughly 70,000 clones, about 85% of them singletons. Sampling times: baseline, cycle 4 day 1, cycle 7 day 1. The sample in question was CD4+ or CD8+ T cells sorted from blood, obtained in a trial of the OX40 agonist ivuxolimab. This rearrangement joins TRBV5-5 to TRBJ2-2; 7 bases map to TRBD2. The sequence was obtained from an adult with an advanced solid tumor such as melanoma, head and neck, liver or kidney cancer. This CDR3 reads CASSFRASGNTGELFF. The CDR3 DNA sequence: TGTGCCAGCAGCTTCCGGGCTAGCGGGAACACCGGGGAGCTGTTTTTT.